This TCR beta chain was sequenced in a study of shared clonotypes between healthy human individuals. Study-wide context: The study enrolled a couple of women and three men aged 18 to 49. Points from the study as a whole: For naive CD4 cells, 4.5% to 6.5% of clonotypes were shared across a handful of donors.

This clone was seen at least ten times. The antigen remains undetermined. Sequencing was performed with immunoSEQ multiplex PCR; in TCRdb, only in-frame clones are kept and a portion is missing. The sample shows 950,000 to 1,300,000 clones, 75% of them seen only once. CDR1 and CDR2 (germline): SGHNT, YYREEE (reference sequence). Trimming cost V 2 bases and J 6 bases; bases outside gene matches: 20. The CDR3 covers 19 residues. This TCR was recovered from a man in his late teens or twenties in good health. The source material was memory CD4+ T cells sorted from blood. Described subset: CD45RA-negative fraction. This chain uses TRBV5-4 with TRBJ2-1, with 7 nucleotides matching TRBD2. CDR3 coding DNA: TGTGCCAGCAGCTTCCCACTAGCGTCGGCTGGCTCGACGTTCAATGAGCAGTTCTTC. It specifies CASSFPLASAGSTFNEQFF. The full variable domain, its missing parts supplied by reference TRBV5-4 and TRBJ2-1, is ETGVTQSPTHLIKTRGQQVTLRCSSQSGHNTVSWYQQALGQGPQFIFQYYREEENGRGNFPPRFSGLQFPNYSSELNVNALELDDSALYLCASSFPLASAGSTFNEQFFGPGTRLTVL.